What follows are 21 T cell receptor beta chains derived from one specimen sequenced in a study of cytomegalovirus exposure and HLA in healthy donors. PCR was performed using 60 Vbeta and 13 Jbeta primers. Only in-frame clones appear in the TCRdb table, and some are missing; sequencing was by immunoSEQ multiplex PCR. Of some 130,000 clones in the sample, roughly 75% were seen once. Sequencing used PBMCs. The source is a man aged 30 to 39 in good health.

This chain joins TRBV11-2 and TRBJ2-7, with 9 bases aligning to TRBD1. CDR3 size: 14 residues. Germline CDR1 SGHAT, CDR2 FQNNGV. V shed 5 bases and J 3 bases; nucleotides not matched to a gene: 5. CDR3 nucleotide sequence: TGTGCCAGCAGCCAGGACAGGGGCGTCTACGAGCAGTACTTC. Residues: CASSQDRGVYEQYF. Full variable domain (remainder filled in from reference TRBV11-2 and TRBJ2-7): EAGVAQSPRYKIIEKRQSVAFWCNPISGHATLYWYQQILGQGPKLLIQFQNNGVVDDSQLPKDRFSAERLKGVDSTLKIQPAKLEDSAVYLCASSQDRGVYEQYFGPGTRLTVT.

CDR3 nucleotides: TGTGCCAGCAGCGTAATGGCGGGAGGAGAGACCCAGTACTTC. As protein: CASSVMAGGETQYF. This chain uses TRBV9 with TRBJ2-5, with 8 bases lining up with TRBD2. The J segment lost 4 bases and the V segment lost 1 base, leaving 3 bases of the junction unmatched. Germline-derived CDR1 and CDR2 are SGDLS and YYNGEE. This CDR3 spans 14 amino acids.

The sample holds a few counts of this clone. This chain joins TRBV6-5 and TRBJ2-7; D may be TRBD2 (6 bases). V lost 2 bases to trimming and J lost 3 bases, with 17 bases between them. This CDR3 contains 16 residues. Germline V gives CDR1 MNHEY, CDR2 SVGAGI. The CDR3 is CASSYTMGSGVYEQYF. The CDR3 DNA is TGTGCCAGCAGTTACACGATGGGATCGGGGGTCTACGAGCAGTACTTC.

The rearrangement uses TRBV18 and TRBJ1-2; 9 nucleotides line up with TRBD1. The CDR3 runs 14 residues. Trimming took 0 bases from V and 8 from J; bases not matched to a gene: 4. Germline values: CDR1 KGHSH, CDR2 LQKENI. CDR3 DNA sequence: TGTGCCAGCTCACCACCCGGGACAGGGTACGGCTACACCTTC. Amino acids: CASSPPGTGYGYTF. Full variable domain (rest looked up from reference TRBV18 and TRBJ1-2): NAGVMQNPRHLVRRRGQEARLRCSPMKGHSHVYWYRQLPEEGLKFMVYLQKENIIDESGMPKERFSAEFPKEGPSILRIQQVVRGDSAAYFCASSPPGTGYGYTFGSGTRLTVV.

V and J are TRBV7-2 and TRBJ2-1; the D gene is possibly TRBD2 (5 bases). CDR1 is SGHTA and CDR2 is FQGNSA in the germline V gene. V was clipped by 5 bases and J by 0 bases, with 14 bases between them. This CDR3 spans 16 amino acids. CDR3 amino acids: CASSPQGSHSYNEQFF. The DNA of the CDR3 is TGTGCCAGCAGCCCCCAAGGGAGCCACTCCTACAATGAGCAGTTCTTC.

CDR3 nucleotides: TGTGCCAGCAGCTTAGAGGGAGAGCGAACCACCCCGAACAATGAGCAGTTCTTC. Amino acid sequence: CASSLEGERTTPNNEQFF. The V and J genes are TRBV13 and TRBJ2-1; the D gene is possibly TRBD2 (5 bases). V was trimmed by 1 base and J by 5 bases, leaving 21 bases between them. The CDR3 runs 18 residues. Germline loops: CDR1 PRHDT, CDR2 FYEKMQ (reference sequence).

This clone occurred once. The chain is built from TRBV30 and TRBJ1-3; D is uncertain. CDR1 is GTSNPN and CDR2 is SVGIG in the germline V gene (reference sequence). V lost 4 bases, J lost 4 bases, and 8 bases lay in between. The CDR3 covers 12 residues. DNA of the CDR3: TGTGCCTGGACCCGTCCCGGAAACACCATATATTTT. Amino acid sequence: CAWTRPGNTIYF.

The CDR3 here is CSVGGTGGIDTEAFF. In DNA, the CDR3 is TGCAGCGTTGGAGGGACAGGGGGCATCGACACTGAAGCTTTCTTT. V gene TRBV29-1 combines with J gene TRBJ1-1; the match to TRBD1 covers 12 bases. The ends lost 4 bases at V and 3 bases at J; junction bases unmatched: 6. The germline V gene has CDR1 SQVTM and CDR2 ANQGSEA. The CDR3 extends over 15 amino acids.

The chain employs TRBV7-8 and TRBJ1-4; TRBD1 agrees at 8 bases. This CDR3 contains 16 residues. CDR1 is SGHVS, CDR2 FQNEAQ, per germline. The J segment lost 1 base and the V segment lost 10 bases, leaving 11 bases of the junction unmatched. In DNA, the CDR3 is TGTGCCACCTACCCGACAGGGGCCAGAACTAATGAAAAACTGTTTTTT. This translates into CATYPTGARTNEKLFF.

The V call is TRBV10-2, the J call TRBJ2-7; 9 bases fit TRBD2. Germline V CDR1 and CDR2: WSHSY, SAAADI. The CDR3 spans 18 residues. V trimming: 6 bases; J trimming: 3 bases; junction bases outside the gene matches: 18. CDR3 bases: TGCGCCAGCAGAAAGACTAGCGGAAATAACGACCGATTCTACGAGCAGTACTTC. Translating gives CASRKTSGNNDRFYEQYF.

The chain has TRBV5-1 and TRBJ2-1, with D perhaps matching TRBD2 (6 bases). The CDR3 length is 14 residues. The germline V and J ends were trimmed by 0 bases and 10 bases, with 14 bases remaining between them. Germline CDR1 SGHRS, CDR2 YFSETQ. As DNA, the CDR3 is TGCGCCAGCAGCTTGGTGCGGGACTTACAGGAGCAGTTCTTC. It specifies CASSLVRDLQEQFF.

The chain combines TRBV19 with TRBJ2-7, with a weak D call TRBD1 (6 bases). V was trimmed by 4 bases and J by 4 bases, leaving 23 bases between them. Germline CDR1 and CDR2: LNHDA and SQIVND (reference sequence). The CDR3 has 17 residues. The CDR3 loop is CASSNPGASTRGYEQYF. The CDR3 DNA reads TGTGCCAGTAGTAACCCCGGGGCTAGCACGAGGGGGTACGAGCAGTACTTC. The full variable domain, in which reference TRBV19 and TRBJ2-7 provide the parts outside the CDR3, is DGGITQSPKYLFRKEGQNVTLSCEQNLNHDAMYWYRQDPGQGLRLIYYSQIVNDFQKGDIAEGYSVSREKKESFPLTVTSAQKNPTAFYLCASSNPGASTRGYEQYFGPGTRLTVT.

The chain links TRBV5-1 to TRBJ2-7, with a tentative D call TRBD2 (5 bases). This CDR3 has 15 amino acids. Germline lookup yields CDR1 SGHRS and CDR2 YFSETQ. Trimming stripped 0 bases from V and 3 bases from J, with 13 bases between. CDR3 in DNA: TGCGCCAGCAGCTTGGAGTCCGCCGGACTCTACGAGCAGTACTTC. This encodes CASSLESAGLYEQYF.

CDR3 coding DNA: TGTGCCACCAGCAGAGAAGGGGTATCCGGGGCCAACGTCCTGACTTTC. Its translation: CATSREGVSGANVLTF. The chain carries TRBV15 and TRBJ2-6; TRBD1 might be the D (5 bases). The CDR3 sequence is 16 residues long. Trimming took off 0 bases at V and 4 bases at J, with 10 bases between the two ends. Per germline, CDR1 LNHNV and CDR2 YYDKDF (reference sequence).

The chain employs TRBV7-6 and TRBJ2-1, with a tentative D call TRBD1 (7 bases). CDR3 length: 17 residues. Trimming removed 2 bases at V and 7 bases at J, with 21 bases between. Looked up from germline, CDR1 is SGHVS and CDR2 is FNYEAQ. In DNA form, the CDR3 reads TGTGCCAGCAGCTTATTCTACGGGGGACAGCCTGATAATGAGCAGTTCTTC. Protein product: CASSLFYGGQPDNEQFF.

The chain carries TRBV19 and TRBJ2-7; D gene unclear. This CDR3 comprises 15 residues. Germline V CDR1 and CDR2: LNHDA, SQIVND (reference sequence). V shed 3 bases and J shed 0 bases, with 12 bases lying between them. The chain's CDR3 is CASSMASTLSYEQYF. The CDR3 DNA reads as TGTGCCAGTAGTATGGCCTCGACACTCTCCTACGAGCAGTACTTC. The whole variable domain, filled in from reference TRBV19 and TRBJ2-7, reads DGGITQSPKYLFRKEGQNVTLSCEQNLNHDAMYWYRQDPGQGLRLIYYSQIVNDFQKGDIAEGYSVSREKKESFPLTVTSAQKNPTAFYLCASSMASTLSYEQYFGPGTRLTVT.

Only a few counts were recorded for this clone. The chain couples TRBV2 to TRBJ2-2; D not resolved. This CDR3 has 15 amino acids. Germline V gene lookup returns CDR1 SNHLY and CDR2 FYNNEI. V lost 2 bases to trimming and J lost 6 bases, with 13 bases between them. The CDR3 DNA is TGTGCCAGCAGTGAACAGGCAGGTATCCCCGGGGAGCTGTTTTTT. Amino acid sequence: CASSEQAGIPGELFF.

V gene TRBV7-8 combines with J gene TRBJ1-5; 11 positions match TRBD1. The germline gives CDR1 SGHVS, CDR2 FQNEAQ. This CDR3 spans 20 amino acids. V lost 0 bases to trimming and J lost 3 bases; unmatched junction nucleotides: 13. CDR3 nucleotides: TGTGCCAGCAGCTTAGCCTGGACAGGGGGCATCAGGGGAAACAATCAGCCCCAGCATTTT. This sequence encodes CASSLAWTGGIRGNNQPQHF.

The chain carries TRBV4-3 and TRBJ2-2, with 10 nucleotides matching TRBD2. The V gene end was trimmed by 4 bases and the J gene end by 1 base; junction bases not matched to a gene: 3. The germline V gene has CDR1 LGHNA and CDR2 YSLEER. The CDR3 is 16 residues long. The CDR3 loop is CASSLRTSGNTGELFF. The CDR3 coding sequence is TGCGCCAGCAGCCTACGGACTAGCGGGAACACCGGGGAGCTGTTTTTT.

In its sample, this clone was seen once. The chain couples TRBV18 to TRBJ2-2; 11 nucleotides align to TRBD2. Per the germline V gene, CDR1 is KGHSH and CDR2 is LQKENI. This CDR3 contains 17 residues. J lost 2 bases, V lost 1 base, and 3 bases had no gene match. The CDR3 loop reads CASSPQLAGANTGELFF. As DNA, the CDR3 is TGTGCCAGCTCACCACAACTAGCGGGAGCCAACACCGGGGAGCTGTTTTTT.

The chain uses TRBV19 and TRBJ1-5, with D maybe TRBD1 (6 bases). CDR1 is LNHDA and CDR2 is SQIVND in the germline V gene (reference sequence). The CDR3 runs to 12 residues. The V gene lost 6 bases and the J gene lost 7 bases, with 10 bases spanning the gap. CDR3: CASSRGKQPQHF. CDR3 coding DNA: TGTGCCAGTAGCAGGGGAAAACAGCCCCAGCATTTT.